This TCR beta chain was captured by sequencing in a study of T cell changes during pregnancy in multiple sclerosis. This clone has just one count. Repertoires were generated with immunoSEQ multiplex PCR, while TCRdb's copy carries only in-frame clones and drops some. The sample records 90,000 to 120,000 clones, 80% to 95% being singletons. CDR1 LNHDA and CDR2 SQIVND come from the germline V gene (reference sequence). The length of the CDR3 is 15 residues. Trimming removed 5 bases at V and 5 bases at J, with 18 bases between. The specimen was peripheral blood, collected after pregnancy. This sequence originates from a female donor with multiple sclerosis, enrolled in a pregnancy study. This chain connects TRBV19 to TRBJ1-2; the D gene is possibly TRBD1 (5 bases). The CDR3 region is CASSETAWSGYGYTF. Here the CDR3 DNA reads TGTGCCAGTAGTGAGACAGCCTGGTCTGGGTATGGCTACACCTTC. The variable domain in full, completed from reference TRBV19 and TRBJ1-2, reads DGGITQSPKYLFRKEGQNVTLSCEQNLNHDAMYWYRQDPGQGLRLIYYSQIVNDFQKGDIAEGYSVSREKKESFPLTVTSAQKNPTAFYLCASSETAWSGYGYTFGSGTRLTVV.